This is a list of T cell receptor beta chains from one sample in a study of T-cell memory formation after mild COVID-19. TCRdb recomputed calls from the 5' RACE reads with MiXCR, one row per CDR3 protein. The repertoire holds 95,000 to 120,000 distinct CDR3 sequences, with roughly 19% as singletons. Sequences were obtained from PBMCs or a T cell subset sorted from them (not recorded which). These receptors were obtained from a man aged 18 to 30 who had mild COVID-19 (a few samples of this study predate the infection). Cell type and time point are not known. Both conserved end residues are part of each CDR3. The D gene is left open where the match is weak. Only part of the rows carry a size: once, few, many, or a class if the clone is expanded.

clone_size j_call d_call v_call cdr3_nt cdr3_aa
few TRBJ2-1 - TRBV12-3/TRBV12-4 TGTGCCAGCAGTCCCACGACTCGCAGCTCCTACAATGAGCAGTTCTTC CASSPTTRSSYNEQFF
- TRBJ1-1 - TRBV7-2 TGTGCCAGCAGTCTACAGTGTCTCCCTGAAGCTTTCTTT CASSLQCLPEAFF
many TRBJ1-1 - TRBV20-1 TGCAGTGTACCCGAAGGGAACACTGAAGCTTTCTTT CSVPEGNTEAFF
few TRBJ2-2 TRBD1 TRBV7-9 TGTGCCAGCAGTCGCCGTAGGACAGGGAACACCGGGGAGCTGTTTTTT CASSRRRTGNTGELFF
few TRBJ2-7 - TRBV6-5 TGTGCCAGCAGTTCCCGACGGGGAACCTACGAGCAGTACTTC CASSSRRGTYEQYF
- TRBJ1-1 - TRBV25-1 TGTGCCAGCAGTGAAGGGGGAGGCACTGAAGCTTTCTTT CASSEGGGTEAFF
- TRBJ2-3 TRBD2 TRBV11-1 TGTGCCAGCAACTCGGGGGGAGATACGCAGTATTTT CASNSGGDTQYF
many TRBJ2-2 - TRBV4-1 TGCGCCAGCAGCCAAGTTCCCAGGGGCACCGGGGAGCTGTTTTTT CASSQVPRGTGELFF
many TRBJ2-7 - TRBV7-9 TGTGCCAGCAGCCCTACACCAAACTACGAGCAGTACTTC CASSPTPNYEQYF
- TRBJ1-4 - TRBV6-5 TGTGCCAGCAGCTCGGACACCCTTGGAGAAAAACTGTTTTTT CASSSDTLGEKLFF
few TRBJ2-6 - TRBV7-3 TGTGCCAGCAGCTTAGTCGCAACAGGGTTCTCTGGGGCCAACGTCCTGACTTTC CASSLVATGFSGANVLTF
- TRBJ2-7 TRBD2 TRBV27 TGTGCCAGCAGTCCGGGGGGTGGGGCACCCTACGAGCAGTACTTC CASSPGGGAPYEQYF
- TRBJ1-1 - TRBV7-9 TGTGCCAGCAGCTTTGTGGGGAACACTGAAGCTTTCTTT CASSFVGNTEAFF
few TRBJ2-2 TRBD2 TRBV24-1 TGTGCCACCAGTCCGAGACTAGCGGGGGTCGGGGAGCTGTTTTTT CATSPRLAGVGELFF
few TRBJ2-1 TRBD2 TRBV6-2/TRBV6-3 TGTGCCAGCAAAGGAGCCCGGGGGGACCGCGTCAATGAGCAGTTCTTC CASKGARGDRVNEQFF
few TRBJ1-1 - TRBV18 TGTGCCAGCTCACCATATGGGGGCACTGAAGCTTTCTTT CASSPYGGTEAFF
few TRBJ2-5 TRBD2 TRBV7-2 TGTGCCAGCAGCCGTACACTAGCGGGGCCGGGGGAGACCCAGTACTTC CASSRTLAGPGETQYF
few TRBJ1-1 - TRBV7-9 TGTGCCAGCAGCTTAGGGGAGTGGGACACTGAAGCTTTCTTT CASSLGEWDTEAFF
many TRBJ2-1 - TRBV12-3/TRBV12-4 TGTGCCAGCAGAGCCGGGACTTCCGACAATGAGCAGTTCTTC CASRAGTSDNEQFF
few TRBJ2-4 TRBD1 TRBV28 TGTGCCAGCAGGGGGACAGGGAGGAACATTCAGTACTTC CASRGTGRNIQYF
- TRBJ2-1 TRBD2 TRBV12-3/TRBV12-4 TGTGCCAGCAGTGGGACTAGCGGGGGACGACCCCAGTTCTTC CASSGTSGGRPQFF
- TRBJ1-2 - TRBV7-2 TGTGCCAGCAGCTTAGGTCGCCAGGGCTATGGCTACACCTTC CASSLGRQGYGYTF
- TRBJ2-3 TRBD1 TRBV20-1 TGCAGTGCTAGAGTGCCTGGGACAGGGACGAGTACGCAGTATTTT CSARVPGTGTSTQYF
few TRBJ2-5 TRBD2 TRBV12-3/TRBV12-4 TGTGCCAGCACCCGAGCTAGCGGGGGGAAAGAGACCCAGTACTTC CASTRASGGKETQYF
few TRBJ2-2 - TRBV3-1 TGTGCCAGCAGCCAAGTTATCGGGGAGCTGTTTTTT CASSQVIGELFF
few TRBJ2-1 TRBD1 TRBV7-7 TGTGCTAGCAGCCTCGGGACAGATTACAATGAGCAGTTCTTC CASSLGTDYNEQFF
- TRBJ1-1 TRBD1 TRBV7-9 TGTGCCAGCAGTCGACGACAGGGCGCCGACACTGAAGCTTTCTTT CASSRRQGADTEAFF
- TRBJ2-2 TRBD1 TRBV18 TGTGCCAGCTCGCCCGGGACAGAGAACACCGGGGAGCTGTTTTTT CASSPGTENTGELFF
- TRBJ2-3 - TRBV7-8 TGTGCCAGCAGCTACCCCCTTCGGACAGATACGCAGTATTTT CASSYPLRTDTQYF
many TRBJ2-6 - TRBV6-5 TGTGCCATTGGCCAGGGATATACCGGGGCCAACGTCCTGACTTTC CAIGQGYTGANVLTF
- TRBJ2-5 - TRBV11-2 TGTGCCAGCAGCCAACGGCGGGGAGAGACCAAGTACTTC CASSQRRGETKYF
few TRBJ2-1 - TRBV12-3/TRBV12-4 TGTGCCAGCACCAGCACCGTAGCTGGGGGGGCCGGGAATGAGCAGTTCTTC CASTSTVAGGAGNEQFF
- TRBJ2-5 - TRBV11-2 TGTGCCAGCAGCTTAGTCTCTACCCAAGAGACCCAGTACTTC CASSLVSTQETQYF
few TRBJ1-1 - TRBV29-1 TGCAGCGTCTGGAGGGGGAACACTGAAGCTTTCTTT CSVWRGNTEAFF
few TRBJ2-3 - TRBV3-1 TGTGCCAGCAGCCCTACGGCCCTCCCGAATACGCAGTATTTT CASSPTALPNTQYF
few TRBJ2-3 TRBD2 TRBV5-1 TGCGCCAGCGGACTAGCGGGCACAGATACGCAGTATTTT CASGLAGTDTQYF
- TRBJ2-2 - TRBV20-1 TGCAGTGCTAGAGCCTGGGGATCTGGGGAGCTGTTTTTT CSARAWGSGELFF
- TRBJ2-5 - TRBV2 TGTTTATCAAAAGGGGCGGAACAAGAGACCCAGTACTTC CLSKGAEQETQYF
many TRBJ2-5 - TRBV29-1 TGCAGCGCCACAGCGTGGTACCAAGAGACCCAGTACTTC CSATAWYQETQYF
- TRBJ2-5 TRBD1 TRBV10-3 TGTGCCATCAGCGTGGGACAGGGAAGAATACAAGAGACCCAGTACTTC CAISVGQGRIQETQYF
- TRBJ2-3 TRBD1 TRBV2 TGTGCCAGCAGATTGAGGCAGGGGGCCACAGATACGCAGTATTTT CASRLRQGATDTQYF
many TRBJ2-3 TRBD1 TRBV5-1 TGCGCCAGCAGCGCCGCCGGGACAGGGGCGGCAGATACGCAGTATTTT CASSAAGTGAADTQYF
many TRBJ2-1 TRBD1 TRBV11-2 TGTGCCAGCAGCATACGGGACAGGGTCCACAATGAGCAGTTCTTC CASSIRDRVHNEQFF
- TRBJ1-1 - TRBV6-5 TGTGCCAGCAGTTACGGTCTATCTGCGGAAACTGAAGCTTTCTTT CASSYGLSAETEAFF
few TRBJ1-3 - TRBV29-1 TGCAGCGTTGGGCCAGACTCTGGAAACACCATATATTTT CSVGPDSGNTIYF
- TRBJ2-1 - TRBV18 TGTGCCAGCTCCGGGACCCAGAACAATGAGCAGTTCTTC CASSGTQNNEQFF
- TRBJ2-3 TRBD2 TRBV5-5 TGTGCCAGCAGCGATACTAGCGGGGGGGGCACAGATACGCAGTATTTT CASSDTSGGGTDTQYF
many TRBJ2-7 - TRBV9 TGTGCCAGCAGCATTCAGGGATACGAGCAGTACTTC CASSIQGYEQYF
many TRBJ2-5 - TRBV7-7 TGTGCCAGCAGCTTACGCCGGGGGTCCGAAGAGACCCAGTACTTC CASSLRRGSEETQYF
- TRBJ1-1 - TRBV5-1 TGCGCCAGCAGCTTCGGGGACCGAGTATTGAACACTGAAGCTTTCTTT CASSFGDRVLNTEAFF
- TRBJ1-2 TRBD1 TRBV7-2 TGTGCCAGCAGCCCTACAGGGGGCGGCTATGGCTACACCTTC CASSPTGGGYGYTF
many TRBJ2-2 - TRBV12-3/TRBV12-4 TGTGCCAGCAGTTTATACACCGGGGAGCTGTTTTTT CASSLYTGELFF
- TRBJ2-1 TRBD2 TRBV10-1 TGCGCCAGCAGCCCCGGACTAGCGGGGTACAATGAGCAGTTCTTC CASSPGLAGYNEQFF
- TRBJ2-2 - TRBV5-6 TGTGCCAGCAGGGGTGAGAACACCGGGGAGCTGTTTTTT CASRGENTGELFF
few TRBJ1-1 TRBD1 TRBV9 TGTGCCAGCAGCGTTTTGGGGGACAGCCAGGGGGCTTTCTTT CASSVLGDSQGAFF
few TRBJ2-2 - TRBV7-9 TGTGCCAGCAGCTTAGGGTTGCTTCAGGGGTGGAACACCGGGGAGCTGTTTTTT CASSLGLLQGWNTGELFF
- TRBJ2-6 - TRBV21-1 TGTGCCAGCAGCAAGTCTGTTCAAGGGGCCAACGTCCTGACTTTC CASSKSVQGANVLTF
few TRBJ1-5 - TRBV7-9 TGTGCCAGCAGCTCCTACGGTAATCAAAATCAGCCCCAGCATTTT CASSSYGNQNQPQHF